Listed below are T cell receptor beta chains from one sample, sequenced in a study of PD-L1 blockade in urothelial cancer. Data came from immunoSEQ multiplex PCR; TCRdb stores just in-frame clones and leaves some out. The sample lists 45,000 or so clones; approximately 90% were seen once. Here the sequenced sample was PBMCs, taken around atezolizumab (anti-PD-L1) treatment. The receptor set was obtained from a man of 80 years or more with urothelial cancer. CDR3s include the opening cysteine and the closing phenylalanine or tryptophan. Fields, in order: D gene, J gene, V gene, clone size, CDR3 protein, CDR3 DNA. The D gene is left open where the match is weak. Where a row states a size, it is once, few, many or the class of an expanded clone; other rows omit it.

D gene: -; J gene: TRBJ2-1; V gene: TRBV2; clone size: -; CDR3 protein: CASSDRGYEQFF; CDR3 DNA: TGTGCCAGCAGTGATCGGGGTTATGAGCAGTTCTTC
D gene: -; J gene: TRBJ1-4; V gene: TRBV2; clone size: -; CDR3 protein: CASSNLGLTAEKLFF; CDR3 DNA: TGTGCCAGCAGTAACCTGGGGCTGACAGCTGAAAAACTGTTTTTT
D gene: -; J gene: TRBJ2-5; V gene: TRBV7-8; clone size: -; CDR3 protein: CASSPRETQYF; CDR3 DNA: TGTGCCAGCAGCCCCCGGGAGACCCAGTACTTC
D gene: -; J gene: TRBJ2-7; V gene: TRBV28; clone size: -; CDR3 protein: CASSPGGGPSYEQYF; CDR3 DNA: TGTGCCAGCAGTCCCGGAGGGGGCCCCTCCTACGAGCAGTACTTC
D gene: -; J gene: TRBJ2-7; V gene: TRBV19; clone size: -; CDR3 protein: CASSGSTGGAYEQYF; CDR3 DNA: TGTGCCAGTAGTGGGTCCACAGGGGGGGCATACGAGCAGTACTTC
D gene: TRBD1; J gene: TRBJ2-4; V gene: TRBV18; clone size: -; CDR3 protein: CASSPGTAAKNIQYF; CDR3 DNA: TGTGCCAGCTCACCAGGGACAGCAGCCAAAAACATTCAGTACTTC
D gene: -; J gene: TRBJ1-2; V gene: TRBV18; clone size: once; CDR3 protein: CASSPTMGGQSYGYTF; CDR3 DNA: TGTGCCAGCTCACCGACGATGGGGGGGCAGAGCTATGGCTACACCTTC
D gene: TRBD1; J gene: TRBJ2-7; V gene: TRBV10-1; clone size: -; CDR3 protein: CASSGPGGYYEQYF; CDR3 DNA: TGCGCCAGCAGTGGGCCAGGGGGCTACTACGAGCAGTACTTC
D gene: -; J gene: TRBJ2-3; V gene: TRBV7-2; clone size: -; CDR3 protein: CASSLAGGTDTQYF; CDR3 DNA: TGTGCCAGCAGCTTAGCGGGAGGCACAGATACGCAGTATTTT
D gene: TRBD2; J gene: TRBJ2-1; V gene: TRBV10-3; clone size: -; CDR3 protein: CAISEKGASGNNEQFF; CDR3 DNA: TGTGCCATCAGTGAAAAGGGTGCTAGCGGGAACAATGAGCAGTTCTTC
D gene: -; J gene: TRBJ1-1; V gene: TRBV27; clone size: medium-sized; CDR3 protein: CASIEAGREAFF; CDR3 DNA: TGTGCCAGCATAGAGGCGGGAAGGGAGGCTTTCTTT
D gene: -; J gene: TRBJ1-3; V gene: TRBV16; clone size: -; CDR3 protein: CASSPRTQGNTIYF; CDR3 DNA: TGTGCCAGCAGCCCCAGAACGCAAGGAAACACCATATATTTT
D gene: -; J gene: TRBJ1-1; V gene: TRBV19; clone size: -; CDR3 protein: CASSIQRWEGGEAFF; CDR3 DNA: TGTGCCAGTAGTATCCAACGGTGGGAGGGAGGTGAAGCTTTCTTT
D gene: TRBD1; J gene: TRBJ2-1; V gene: TRBV5-1; clone size: -; CDR3 protein: CASSLTGGPYNEQFF; CDR3 DNA: TGCGCCAGCAGCTTAACAGGGGGCCCCTACAATGAGCAGTTCTTC
D gene: TRBD2; J gene: TRBJ2-5; V gene: TRBV18; clone size: -; CDR3 protein: CASSPLAGVQETQYF; CDR3 DNA: TGTGCCAGCTCACCACTAGCGGGAGTTCAAGAGACCCAGTACTTC
D gene: TRBD1; J gene: TRBJ1-5; V gene: TRBV27; clone size: -; CDR3 protein: CASSLVGQVTQPQHF; CDR3 DNA: TGTGCCAGCAGTTTAGTAGGACAGGTGACCCAGCCCCAGCATTTT
D gene: -; J gene: TRBJ1-5; V gene: TRBV19; clone size: -; CDR3 protein: CASSPEWFQHF; CDR3 DNA: TGTGCCAGTAGTCCCGAGTGGTTCCAGCATTTT
D gene: -; J gene: TRBJ2-2; V gene: TRBV7-2; clone size: few; CDR3 protein: CASSISGIGTTGELFF; CDR3 DNA: TGTGCCAGCAGCATTAGCGGCATCGGGACCACCGGGGAGCTGTTTTTT
D gene: -; J gene: TRBJ2-3; V gene: TRBV5-1; clone size: -; CDR3 protein: CASSPQPGGGSTDTQYF; CDR3 DNA: TGCGCCAGCAGCCCCCAACCGGGGGGCGGGAGCACAGATACGCAGTATTTT
D gene: TRBD1; J gene: TRBJ2-7; V gene: TRBV6-5; clone size: -; CDR3 protein: CASSYSWDSQYEQYF; CDR3 DNA: TGTGCCAGCAGTTACTCGTGGGACAGTCAATACGAGCAGTACTTC
D gene: -; J gene: TRBJ1-2; V gene: TRBV6-5; clone size: -; CDR3 protein: CASSFSGNYGYTF; CDR3 DNA: TGTGCCAGCAGTTTTTCAGGGAACTATGGCTACACCTTC
D gene: TRBD2; J gene: TRBJ2-2; V gene: TRBV19; clone size: -; CDR3 protein: CASSIFSGRWTGELFF; CDR3 DNA: TGTGCCAGTAGTATATTTAGCGGGAGATGGACCGGGGAGCTGTTTTTT
D gene: -; J gene: TRBJ1-1; V gene: TRBV30; clone size: -; CDR3 protein: CAWSTSGRGNTEAFF; CDR3 DNA: TGTGCCTGGTCAACTTCAGGGCGGGGAAACACTGAAGCTTTCTTT
D gene: TRBD2; J gene: TRBJ2-1; V gene: TRBV2; clone size: -; CDR3 protein: CASSGTSGRTYEQFF; CDR3 DNA: TGTGCCAGCAGCGGGACTAGCGGGAGGACTTATGAGCAGTTCTTC
D gene: -; J gene: TRBJ1-5; V gene: TRBV5-6; clone size: -; CDR3 protein: CASSLSGGRQPQHF; CDR3 DNA: TGTGCCAGCAGCTTGAGCGGGGGCCGGCAGCCCCAGCATTTT
D gene: -; J gene: TRBJ2-2; V gene: TRBV6-6; clone size: once; CDR3 protein: CASSYLGHANTGELFF; CDR3 DNA: TGTGCCAGCAGTTACTTGGGACACGCGAACACCGGGGAGCTGTTTTTT
D gene: -; J gene: TRBJ1-1; V gene: TRBV6-1; clone size: -; CDR3 protein: CASSEGDYTEAFF; CDR3 DNA: TGTGCCAGCAGTGAGGGGGACTACACTGAAGCTTTCTTT
D gene: -; J gene: TRBJ1-1; V gene: TRBV28; clone size: -; CDR3 protein: CASKAGTLEAFF; CDR3 DNA: TGTGCCAGCAAAGCCGGGACTCTTGAAGCTTTCTTT
D gene: -; J gene: TRBJ1-4; V gene: TRBV30; clone size: -; CDR3 protein: CAWSVQAGPNEKLFF; CDR3 DNA: TGTGCCTGGAGTGTACAGGCAGGCCCTAATGAAAAACTGTTTTTT
D gene: TRBD1; J gene: TRBJ1-1; V gene: TRBV2; clone size: few; CDR3 protein: CASNRGYSTEAFF; CDR3 DNA: TGTGCCAGCAACAGGGGGTATAGCACTGAAGCTTTCTTT
D gene: TRBD2; J gene: TRBJ2-4; V gene: TRBV10-2; clone size: once; CDR3 protein: CASSESAGSGRASSKNIQYF; CDR3 DNA: TGCGCCAGCAGTGAGTCGGCGGGTAGCGGGAGGGCCTCTAGCAAAAACATTCAGTACTTC
D gene: TRBD1; J gene: TRBJ2-3; V gene: TRBV7-8; clone size: -; CDR3 protein: CASSPDRGLSTDTQYF; CDR3 DNA: TGTGCCAGCAGCCCGGACAGGGGGCTGAGCACAGATACGCAGTATTTT
D gene: -; J gene: TRBJ1-5; V gene: TRBV7-9; clone size: -; CDR3 protein: CASSRREAVESSNQPQHF; CDR3 DNA: TGTGCCAGCAGCCGACGGGAGGCCGTAGAAAGCAGCAATCAGCCCCAGCATTTT
D gene: -; J gene: TRBJ1-2; V gene: TRBV19; clone size: -; CDR3 protein: CASRDTSFGYYGYTF; CDR3 DNA: TGTGCCAGCCGGGACACCTCTTTTGGATACTATGGCTACACCTTC
D gene: -; J gene: TRBJ1-3; V gene: TRBV14; clone size: few; CDR3 protein: CASSATSSGNTIYF; CDR3 DNA: TGTGCCAGCAGCGCGACATCTTCTGGAAACACCATATATTTT
D gene: -; J gene: TRBJ2-5; V gene: TRBV14; clone size: -; CDR3 protein: CASSQTARETQYF; CDR3 DNA: TGTGCCAGCAGCCAGACCGCGAGGGAGACCCAGTACTTC
D gene: TRBD2; J gene: TRBJ2-3; V gene: TRBV30; clone size: -; CDR3 protein: CAWGLAGADTQYF; CDR3 DNA: TGTGCCTGGGGACTAGCGGGAGCAGATACGCAGTATTTT
D gene: TRBD2; J gene: TRBJ2-4; V gene: TRBV5-1; clone size: -; CDR3 protein: CASSRGTSGGVLPKNIQYF; CDR3 DNA: TGCGCCAGCAGCCGGGGGACTAGCGGGGGAGTTCTTCCCAAAAACATTCAGTACTTC
D gene: TRBD1; J gene: TRBJ1-4; V gene: TRBV6-1; clone size: -; CDR3 protein: CATRLGQGNEKLFF; CDR3 DNA: TGTGCCACCAGGCTGGGACAGGGGAATGAAAAACTGTTTTTT
D gene: TRBD2; J gene: TRBJ2-7; V gene: TRBV19; clone size: -; CDR3 protein: CASSSLRRLTSGTFSYEQYF; CDR3 DNA: TGTGCCAGTAGTTCCCTCCGGAGGTTAACTAGCGGAACTTTCTCCTACGAGCAGTACTTC
D gene: -; J gene: TRBJ2-7; V gene: TRBV6-6; clone size: -; CDR3 protein: CASSYPDRSDEQYF; CDR3 DNA: TGTGCCAGCAGTTACCCAGACAGGTCCGACGAGCAGTACTTC
D gene: TRBD1; J gene: TRBJ2-7; V gene: TRBV27; clone size: -; CDR3 protein: CASSWDRASSYEQYF; CDR3 DNA: TGTGCCAGCAGTTGGGACAGAGCTAGCTCCTACGAGCAGTACTTC
D gene: -; J gene: TRBJ2-7; V gene: TRBV11-2; clone size: -; CDR3 protein: CASRRQVTYEQYF; CDR3 DNA: TGTGCCAGCCGAAGACAGGTTACCTACGAGCAGTACTTC